This entry lists 15 T cell receptor beta chains sequenced from one sample in a study of technical replicates of blood from a handful of donors. Sequencing was performed with immunoSEQ multiplex PCR; in TCRdb, only in-frame clones are kept and a portion is missing. The sample shows approximately 88,000 clones, approximately 94% of them seen only once. The sample taken for sequencing was T cells isolated from PBMCs. All receptors come from a human donor in good health.

V gene TRBV5-1 combines with J gene TRBJ2-1; the match to TRBD2 covers 12 bases. The CDR3 has 16 amino acids. V lost 2 bases and J lost 7; bases outside the gene matches: 7. CDR1 is SGHRS and CDR2 is YFSETQ in the germline V gene. Written as DNA, the CDR3 is TGCGCCAGCAGCTTCCTACTAGCGGGGGGAGGTAATGAGCAGTTCTTC. Translation: CASSFLLAGGGNEQFF.

The chain has TRBV27 and TRBJ2-7; 7 bases match TRBD2. The CDR3 totals 16 residues. Trimming cost V 6 bases and J 4 bases; bases outside gene matches: 15. The germline gives CDR1 MNHEY, CDR2 SMNVEV (reference sequence). The CDR3 DNA sequence: TGTGCCAGCAGCGCACTCGGGCTAGCGGACTATTACGAGCAGTACTTC. Translated: CASSALGLADYYEQYF.

This chain links TRBV28 with TRBJ2-7; no firm D call. This CDR3 region has 13 residues. Germline loops: CDR1 MDHEN, CDR2 SYDVKM. V dropped 3 bases and J dropped 3 bases, with 9 bases sitting between them. The CDR3 nucleotides are TGTGCCAGCAGTTTTGACTCGCACTACGAGCAGTACTTC. Translated, it gives CASSFDSHYEQYF.

The chain links TRBV9 to TRBJ1-1, with 7 bases identical to TRBD1. The V and J ends lost 4 bases and 7 bases, in that order; junction bases with no gene match: 4. CDR1 SGDLS and CDR2 YYNGEE come from the germline V gene. CDR3 size: 12 residues. CDR3 DNA: TGTGCCAGCAGCCCGACAGGGATTGAAGCTTTCTTT. This codes for CASSPTGIEAFF.

This clone was seen more than once but under ten times. The CDR3 reads CASSRQGKRNEQFF. The DNA of the CDR3 is TGTGCCAGCAGTCGACAGGGGAAGAGGAATGAGCAGTTCTTC. The chain combines TRBV6-5 with TRBJ2-1; TRBD1 matches 8 bases. Germline CDR1 and CDR2: MNHEY and SVGAGI. The CDR3 runs 14 residues. Trimming took 5 bases from V and 7 from J; bases not matched to a gene: 7.

J is TRBJ2-7 and V is TRBV7-2; perhaps TRBD2 as D (7 bases). Trimming cost V 5 bases and J 2 bases, with 22 bases left between them. CDR1 is SGHTA, CDR2 FQGNSA, per germline. The CDR3 has 17 amino acids. The CDR3 loop is CASSRGGRRERPYEQYF. The CDR3 nucleotides read TGTGCCAGCAGCAGGGGGGGTAGGCGGGAGCGTCCCTACGAGCAGTACTTC.

This clone showed up just once. The J gene is TRBJ2-7, the V gene TRBV18; possible D gene TRBD1, 5 bases. The germline CDR1 and CDR2 sequences are KGHSH and LQKENI. Deletions cut 0 bases from V and 7 bases from J, with 16 bases between. The CDR3 extends over 15 amino acids. DNA of the CDR3: TGTGCCAGCTCACCACCGGGTGGACAAACGAGGGAGCAGTACTTC. Translation: CASSPPGGQTREQYF.

This clone was seen only a few times. The chain couples TRBV9 to TRBJ2-5, with D perhaps TRBD2 (5 bases). V was pared by 0 bases and J by 0 bases, with 6 bases between. The germline V gene encodes CDR1 SGDLS and CDR2 YYNGEE. The CDR3 contains 14 residues. The CDR3 DNA is TGTGCCAGCAGCGTAGGAGGGTACCAAGAGACCCAGTACTTC. Protein product: CASSVGGYQETQYF.

This chain joins TRBV18 and TRBJ2-7, with unresolved D. CDR3 length: 12 residues. Trimming took off 6 bases at V and 6 bases at J, with 12 bases between the two ends. Germline CDR1 is KGHSH and CDR2 is LQKENI. The CDR3 loop is CASSPLRSEQYF. The CDR3 DNA is TGTGCCAGCTCTCCCTTGCGAAGCGAGCAGTACTTC.

The chain employs TRBV9 and TRBJ2-3; D remains ambiguous. Trimming shortened V by 3 bases and J by 8 bases, and 16 bases separated the two germline ends. The CDR3 consists of 14 residues. The germline CDR1 and CDR2 sequences are SGDLS and YYNGEE. CDR3 loop: CASSAMSVRGTQYF. DNA for the CDR3: TGTGCCAGCAGCGCCATGTCGGTTCGCGGTACGCAGTATTTT.

CDR3 in amino acids: CASSPNLNTEAFF. The CDR3 DNA reads TGTGCCAGCAGCCCTAACCTGAACACTGAAGCTTTCTTT. The gene calls are TRBV28 and TRBJ1-1; D not certain. The CDR3 extends over 13 amino acids. Per the germline V gene, CDR1 is MDHEN and CDR2 is SYDVKM. V was cut by 6 bases and J by 0 bases, with 8 bases left in between.

V and J are TRBV2 and TRBJ2-7; TRBD2 might be the D (6 bases). The CDR3 spans 15 residues. The V end lost 6 bases, the J end lost 0 bases, and 15 bases lay between the germline ends. The germline gives CDR1 SNHLY, CDR2 FYNNEI. CDR3 bases: TGTGCCAGCAGCCCGACCATGGGGGGCTCCTACGAGCAGTACTTC. Translating gives CASSPTMGGSYEQYF. The full variable domain, its missing parts supplied by reference TRBV2 and TRBJ2-7, is EPEVTQTPSHQVTQMGQEVILRCVPISNHLYFYWYRQILGQKVEFLVSFYNNEISEKSEIFDDQFSVERPDGSNFTLKIRSTKLEDSAMYFCASSPTMGGSYEQYFGPGTRLTVT.

The chain couples TRBV9 to TRBJ2-2, with 9 bases fitting TRBD2. The CDR3 length is 16 residues. The J segment lost 4 bases and the V segment lost 6 bases, leaving 10 bases of the junction unmatched. The V gene's germline CDR1 is SGDLS and CDR2 YYNGEE. The CDR3 DNA reads as TGTGCCAGCAACCCGTCAGCGGGAGGCAGCACCGGGGAGCTGTTTTTT. It yields the protein CASNPSAGGSTGELFF.

This clone was detected only once. The V gene is TRBV7-8, the J gene TRBJ2-3, with 10 bases aligning to TRBD2. CDR1 SGHVS and CDR2 FQNEAQ come from the germline V gene. The CDR3 is 16 residues long. After removal of 5 bases from V and 3 bases from J, the junction contained 8 bases not matched to a gene. This CDR3 is CASSPYSSGSTDTQYF. For the CDR3, the DNA is TGTGCCAGCAGCCCATACTCTAGCGGGAGTACAGATACGCAGTATTTT. The variable domain in full, completed from reference TRBV7-8 and TRBJ2-3, reads GAGVSQSPRYKVAKRGQDVALRCDPISGHVSLFWYQQALGQGPEFLTYFQNEAQLDKSGLPSDRFFAERPEGSVSTLKIQRTQQEDSAVYLCASSPYSSGSTDTQYFGPGTRLTVL.

CDR3 region: CAWSVPSDRTGELFF. CDR3 nucleotide sequence: TGTGCCTGGAGTGTACCTAGTGACAGAACCGGGGAGCTGTTTTTT. The V and J genes are TRBV30 and TRBJ2-2; a possible D gene is TRBD1 (5 bases). The CDR3 has 15 residues. Between the trimmed V and J ends, which lost 0 bases and 5 bases, there was a span of 13 bases. Germline V gene sequence: CDR1 GTSNPN, CDR2 SVGIG (reference sequence).